This section outlines one T cell receptor (beta chain) sequence together with its context. The assay was immunoSEQ multiplex PCR, and TCRdb's table has in-frame clones only and misses some. The sample shows more than 70,000 clones, 80% to 90% of them seen only once. This specimen comes from a study of OX40 agonist ivuxolimab in advanced cancers. Autoimmune disease history or systemic immunosuppression led to patient exclusion. The receptor's source is an adult with an advanced solid tumor such as melanoma, head and neck, liver or kidney cancer. The material was CD4+ or CD8+ T cells sorted from blood, obtained in a trial of the OX40 agonist ivuxolimab.

CDR3: CASSGPGIRGAEKLFF. As DNA, the CDR3 is TGTGCCAGCAGCGGCCCCGGGATTCGAGGGGCTGAAAAACTGTTTTTT. The rearrangement links TRBV5-4 to TRBJ1-4, with TRBD1 as a possible D gene (5 bases). The CDR3 is 16 residues long. Germline V gene sequence: CDR1 SGHNT, CDR2 YYREEE (reference sequence). V lost 4 bases to trimming and J lost 7 bases, with 20 bases between them.